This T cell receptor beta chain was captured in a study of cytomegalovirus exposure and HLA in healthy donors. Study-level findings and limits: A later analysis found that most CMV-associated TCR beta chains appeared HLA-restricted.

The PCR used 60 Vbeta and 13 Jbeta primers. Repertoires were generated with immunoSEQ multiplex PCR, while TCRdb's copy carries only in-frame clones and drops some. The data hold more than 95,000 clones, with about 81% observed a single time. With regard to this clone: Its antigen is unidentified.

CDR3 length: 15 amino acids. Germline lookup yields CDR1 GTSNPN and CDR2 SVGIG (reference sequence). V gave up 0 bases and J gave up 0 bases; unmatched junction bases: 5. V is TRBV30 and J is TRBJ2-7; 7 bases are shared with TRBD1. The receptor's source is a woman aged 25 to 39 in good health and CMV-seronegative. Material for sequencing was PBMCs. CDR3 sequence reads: CAWSVLGTVSYEQYF. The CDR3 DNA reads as TGTGCCTGGAGTGTACTTGGGACAGTCTCCTACGAGCAGTACTTC.